The source of this T cell receptor (beta chain) is a study of cytomegalovirus exposure and HLA in healthy donors. Study-wide findings and caveats: It was reported in a later analysis that an Asian-associated ancestry cluster showed fewer N-insertions than the approximately 670-donor mean.

13 Jbeta primers and 60 Vbeta primers were used for the PCR. The table came from immunoSEQ multiplex PCR; TCRdb's copy has only in-frame clones and leaves some out. Here the sample spans about 140,000 clones, about 75% being singletons. A note on this clone: The antigen is unknown. At one end the junction does not follow the germline gene, possibly because of a read error. This same CDR3 is encoded by further DNA sequences in the sample.

Germline values: CDR1 MGHDK, CDR2 SYGVNS. This CDR3 is 14 amino acids long. The chain employs TRBV25-1 and TRBJ2-2; perhaps TRBD2 as D (5 bases). The sequenced material came from PBMCs. The receptor's source is a woman in her thirties in good health and CMV-seronegative. The CDR3 DNA is TGTGCCAGCACTTCTCTAGACTTCACCGGGGAACTGTTTTTT. This translates into CASTSLDFTGELFF.